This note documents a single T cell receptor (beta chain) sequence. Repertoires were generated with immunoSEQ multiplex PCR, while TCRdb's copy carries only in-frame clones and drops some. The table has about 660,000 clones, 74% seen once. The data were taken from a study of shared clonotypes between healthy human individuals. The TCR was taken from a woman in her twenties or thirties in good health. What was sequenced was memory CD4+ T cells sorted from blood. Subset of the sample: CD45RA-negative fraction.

The chain's CDR3 is CASSFEGVNTGELFF. The CDR3 coding sequence is TGTGCCAGCAGCTTTGAGGGAGTGAACACCGGGGAGCTGTTTTTT. The chain combines TRBV7-8 with TRBJ2-2; D is possibly TRBD2 (5 bases). Deletions cut 3 bases from V and 1 base from J, with 9 bases between. CDR3 length: 15 residues. The germline V gene has CDR1 SGHVS and CDR2 FQNEAQ.